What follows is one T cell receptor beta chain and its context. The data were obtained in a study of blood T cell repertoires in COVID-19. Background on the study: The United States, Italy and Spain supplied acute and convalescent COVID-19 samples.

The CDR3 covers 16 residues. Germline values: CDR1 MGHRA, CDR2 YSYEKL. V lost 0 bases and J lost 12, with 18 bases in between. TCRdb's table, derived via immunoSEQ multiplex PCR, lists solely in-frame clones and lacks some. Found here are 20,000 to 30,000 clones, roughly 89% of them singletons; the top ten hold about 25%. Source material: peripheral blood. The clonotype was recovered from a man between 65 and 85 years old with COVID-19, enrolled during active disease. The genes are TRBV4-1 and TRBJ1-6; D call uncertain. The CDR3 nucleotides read TGCGCCAGCAGCCAAGATCTAGAGGCCCCGCCTTTACCCCTCCACTTT. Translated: CASSQDLEAPPLPLHF.